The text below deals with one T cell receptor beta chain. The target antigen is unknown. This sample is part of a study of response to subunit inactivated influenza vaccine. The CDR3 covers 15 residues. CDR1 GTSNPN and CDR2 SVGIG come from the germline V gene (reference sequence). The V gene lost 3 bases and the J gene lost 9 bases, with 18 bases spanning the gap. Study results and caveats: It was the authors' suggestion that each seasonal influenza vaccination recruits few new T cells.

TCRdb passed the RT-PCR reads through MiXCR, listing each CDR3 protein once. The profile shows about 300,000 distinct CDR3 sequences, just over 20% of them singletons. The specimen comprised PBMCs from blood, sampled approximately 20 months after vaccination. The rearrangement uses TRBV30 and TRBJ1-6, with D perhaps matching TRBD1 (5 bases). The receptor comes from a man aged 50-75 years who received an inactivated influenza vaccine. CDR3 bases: TGTGCCTGGAGCGCCCGGGGGAGGGGTGGTTCACCCCTCCACTTT. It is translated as CAWSARGRGGSPLHF.